The clone carrying this TCR beta chain has only a few counts. Its antigen is not known. TCRdb re-called the reads through MiXCR, storing one row per CDR3 protein. This table has 50,000 to 55,000 distinct CDR3 sequences, 20% appearing once. This record comes from a study of T cell repertoires in cytomegalovirus infection. Study-wide background: Selected CMV epitopes included recently identified HLA-C-restricted ones as well as well-studied HLA-B-restricted ones. CMV infection and matching HLA type were both indicated by public TCR beta signatures. Study observations and caveats: Dominating the ex vivo response were HLA-C-restricted CMV-specific TCR beta clonotypes.

Germline-derived CDR1 and CDR2 are SGHVS and FQNEAQ. The CDR3 has 18 residues. V shed 0 bases and J 4 bases; nucleotides not matched to a gene: 9. V and J are TRBV7-8 and TRBJ1-1; 12 positions agree with TRBD1. The clonotype comes from a human donor in good health (CMV status not recorded). Some clones in this sample may be carry-over from other donors' samples. The sequencing here drew on CD8+ T cells from cultured PBMCs, taken from culture after CMV antigen stimulation. Here the CDR3 DNA reads TGTGCCAGCAGCTTAGCTAGGGGACAGGGGGCATGGAGCACTGAAGCTTTCTTT. Residues: CASSLARGQGAWSTEAFF.